A selection of T cell receptor beta chains follows, all from one sample in a study of T-cell memory formation after mild COVID-19. Each CDR3 protein is one row after TCRdb ran MiXCR on the 5' RACE reads. The sample carries approximately 390,000 distinct CDR3 sequences, roughly 15% recorded once. Sequenced input: PBMCs or a T cell subset sorted from them (not recorded which). These TCRs come from a man aged 18 to 35 who had mild COVID-19 (a few samples of this study predate the infection). Cell type and time point are not known. Both conserved end residues are trimmed from each CDR3. D genes are given only for firm matches.

j_gene: TRBJ2-5; v_gene: TRBV5-1; d_gene: TRBD2; CDR3aa: ASSPRTSGLETQY
j_gene: TRBJ1-2; v_gene: TRBV7-2; d_gene: .; CDR3aa: ASSLDTGTGYT
j_gene: TRBJ1-1; v_gene: TRBV5-1; d_gene: .; CDR3aa: ASSPGTGNTEAF
j_gene: TRBJ2-1; v_gene: TRBV29-1; d_gene: .; CDR3aa: SVRARGEYNEQF
j_gene: TRBJ2-3; v_gene: TRBV27; d_gene: TRBD2; CDR3aa: ASSGLAGPPDTQY
j_gene: TRBJ2-1; v_gene: TRBV7-8; d_gene: .; CDR3aa: ASSFPLDSPSRDEQF
j_gene: TRBJ1-6; v_gene: TRBV12-3/TRBV12-4; d_gene: TRBD1; CDR3aa: ASQFTGVRSPLH
j_gene: TRBJ1-6; v_gene: TRBV10-3; d_gene: .; CDR3aa: AISELGADSPLH
j_gene: TRBJ1-1; v_gene: TRBV4-3; d_gene: .; CDR3aa: ASSHRSGTVNTEAF
j_gene: TRBJ1-1; v_gene: TRBV3-1; d_gene: .; CDR3aa: ASSRDGHTEAF
j_gene: TRBJ1-2; v_gene: TRBV18; d_gene: .; CDR3aa: ASSPQEANDGYT
j_gene: TRBJ2-1; v_gene: TRBV24-1; d_gene: TRBD1; CDR3aa: ATSDPGQGRDNEQF
j_gene: TRBJ2-1; v_gene: TRBV12-3/TRBV12-4; d_gene: .; CDR3aa: ASSTDSNEQF
j_gene: TRBJ2-4; v_gene: TRBV5-5; d_gene: .; CDR3aa: ASFGDQNIQY